The 2 T cell receptor beta chains presented below share a single source sample, sequenced in a study of beta chain features in type 1 diabetes. Expressed TCRB transcripts were sequenced, since all the RNA that had been isolated was reverse transcribed. The protocol was immunoSEQ multiplex PCR, while the TCRdb copy is restricted to in-frame clones and leaves out a portion. In the table there are under 950,000 clones, roughly 17% of which are singletons. The sequencing sample was made of naive CD4+ T cells from blood. The receptors derive from a woman younger than 35 in good health.

This clone was seen a handful of times. The V call is TRBV7-2, the J call TRBJ2-1, with D unclear. This CDR3 is 14 amino acids long. Germline V gene lookup returns CDR1 SGHTA and CDR2 FQGNSA. Trimming cost V 1 base and J 13 bases, with 17 bases left between them. CDR3 sequence: CASSLGLSTRNQFF. CDR3 sequence (DNA): TGTGCCAGCAGCTTAGGACTGAGTACACGAAATCAGTTCTTC.

This clone has a handful of counts. The rearrangement links TRBV5-6 to TRBJ2-5; D is perhaps TRBD1 (7 bases). The ends were cut back, 6 bases at V and 3 bases at J, with 12 bases in the middle. Germline V gene sequence: CDR1 SGHDT, CDR2 YYEEEE. The CDR3 loop spans 13 amino acids. CDR3 nucleotide sequence: TGTGCCAGCATGTTCAGGGGGGAAGAGACCCAGTACTTC. This translates into CASMFRGEETQYF.